A single sample gave rise to the 3 T cell receptor beta chains below, sequenced in a study of blood T cell repertoires in COVID-19. Produced via immunoSEQ multiplex PCR; TCRdb's table is partial and in-frame only. Found here are under 150,000 clones, roughly 85% of them singletons; the top ten hold about 13%. Sequenced: peripheral blood. These receptors originate from a human donor in a cohort sampled during active COVID-19.

This chain links TRBV6-5 with TRBJ1-1, with 7 bases identical to TRBD1. Germline-derived CDR1 and CDR2 are MNHEY and SVGAGI. The CDR3 runs to 14 residues. Trimming at V came to 8 bases and at J to 2 bases, leaving 8 bases not matched to a gene. DNA for the CDR3: TGTGCCAGCGGGGTCGAGGGGGCTAACACTGAAGCTTTCTTT. Residues: CASGVEGANTEAFF.

A few counts support this clone. A read error may produce the germline difference seen at one junction end. The V and J genes are TRBV10-3 and TRBJ2-3; D is possibly TRBD2 (7 bases). From germline, CDR1 is ENHRY and CDR2 SYGVKD. CDR3 size: 16 residues. CDR3 DNA sequence: TGTGCCGTCAGACTTACGGGGGGCCCGAGCACAGATACGCAGTATTTT. Translating gives CAVRLTGGPSTDTQYF.

This clone has just one count. The chain combines TRBV6-5 with TRBJ2-7; tentative D call: TRBD1 (6 bases). Germline CDR1 MNHEY, CDR2 SVGAGI. The CDR3 is made up of 12 amino acids. V lost 8 bases and J lost 0, with 8 bases in between. CDR3 DNA sequence: TGTGCCAGCTGGGGGCACTCCTACGAGCAGTACTTC. Translation gives CASWGHSYEQYF.